This paragraph reports one T cell receptor beta chain. Its target is not known. These data belong to a study of OX40 agonist ivuxolimab in advanced cancers. Study-wide background: Earlier anti-PD-1, anti-PD-L1 or anti-CTLA-4 therapy was permitted; roughly 40% had received some. Whole-study results and caveats: Averaged across samples, CD8+ T cells carried more expanded clones than CD4+ did.

In germline, CDR1 is SGHRS, CDR2 YFSETQ. This CDR3 has 13 amino acids. The protocol was immunoSEQ multiplex PCR, while the TCRdb copy is restricted to in-frame clones and leaves out a portion. Seen here are 99,000 or so clones, approximately 93% observed once, and the top ten hold 0.15% to 0.2%. The receptor comes from an adult with an advanced solid tumor such as melanoma, head and neck, liver or kidney cancer. The specimen comprised CD4+ or CD8+ T cells sorted from blood, sampled in a trial of the OX40 agonist ivuxolimab. This rearrangement joins TRBV5-1 to TRBJ2-5; D remains unclear. TRBJ2-7 explains the end of the DNA better; the J call may be wrong. CDR3 loop: CASSLNPPYEQYF. CDR3 DNA sequence: TGCGCCAGCAGCTTAAACCCTCCCTACGAGCAGTACTTC.